The source of this T cell receptor (beta chain) is a study of blood T cell repertoires in COVID-19. Background on the study: There were acute and convalescent COVID-19 samples, and they came from the United States, Italy and Spain. PBMCs, B-cell-depleted T cells, or T cells provided the cDNA or gDNA that made up the material.

In the study's own analysis: The assay estimated nucleated cells by amplifying reference gene primers. The protocol was immunoSEQ multiplex PCR, while the TCRdb copy is restricted to in-frame clones and leaves out a portion. V and J calls and clone size are given by that table; D and trimming were obtained from the DNA. The table records 110,000 to 150,000 clones, 76% of them present only once. The CDR3 loop spans 15 amino acids. In germline, CDR1 is LGHNT, CDR2 FRNRAP. Germline trimming cut 5 bases from V and 7 bases from J; bases unmatched to any gene: 12. J is TRBJ2-5 and V is TRBV12-5, with 8 bases fitting TRBD1. Sequenced material: peripheral blood. The sequence was collected from a man aged 60-69 years with acute or convalescent COVID-19. The CDR3 sequence: CASGPALGTGGTQYF. The CDR3 DNA sequence: TGTGCTAGTGGTCCGGCGCTCGGGACAGGAGGGACCCAGTACTTC. Looking up the rest from reference TRBV12-5 and TRBJ2-5 gives the full variable domain: DARVTQTPRHKVTEMGQEVTMRCQPILGHNTVFWYRQTMMQGLELLAYFRNRAPLDDSGMPKDRFSAEMPDATLATLKIQPSEPRDSAVYFCASGPALGTGGTQYFGPGTRLLVL.